Detailed here is one TCR beta chain. This sample stems from a study of OX40 agonist ivuxolimab in advanced cancers. Method: immunoSEQ multiplex PCR; TCRdb's copy keeps in-frame clones and lacks some. Among 40,000 or so clones, 80% were seen once, and the ten largest hold 5% to 6%. Trimming removed 0 bases from V and 4 bases from J, with 13 bases in between. This CDR3 has 14 amino acids. From germline, CDR1 is GTSNPN and CDR2 SVGIG (reference sequence). The material was CD4+ or CD8+ T cells sorted from blood, obtained in a trial of the OX40 agonist ivuxolimab. This chain joins TRBV30 and TRBJ2-7; D is undetermined. The receptor's source is an adult with an advanced solid tumor such as melanoma, head and neck, liver or kidney cancer. The CDR3 spells CAWSVDTRFYEQYF. DNA of the CDR3: TGTGCCTGGAGTGTTGACACGAGATTTTACGAGCAGTACTTC. The complete variable domain, with remaining parts taken from reference TRBV30 and TRBJ2-7, reads SQTIHQWPATLVQPVGSPLSLECTVEGTSNPNLYWYRQAAGRGLQLLFYSVGIGQISSEVPQNLSASRPQDRQFILSSKKLLLSDSGFYLCAWSVDTRFYEQYFGPGTRLTVT.